The following is a T cell receptor (beta chain) sequence with its context. The antigen is undetermined. Naive CD8 cells comprised CD45RO-negative, CCR7-positively selected cells, excluding terminally differentiated effector memory CD45RA+ cells. TCRdb's copy holds only in-frame clones and misses some; the assay was immunoSEQ multiplex PCR. The table includes almost 700,000 clones, 92% detected once. The sample comes from a study of shared clonotypes between healthy human individuals. Study at large: Each donor's CD8 memory used one plate, CD8 naive two, each CD4 subset three.

Study-wide points: Compared with memory subsets, naive subsets generally had larger estimated richness. Non-shared clonotypes had lower generation probabilities than those shared by all four donors.

CDR3 length equals 13 residues. V was cut by 4 bases and J by 8 bases, with 13 bases left in between. Germline lookup yields CDR1 SGHKS and CDR2 YYEKEE (reference sequence). This rearrangement joins TRBV5-5 to TRBJ2-1, with D perhaps TRBD1 or TRBD2 (5 bases each). This receptor was obtained from a man aged 25-45 years in good health. The sample taken for sequencing was naive CD8+ T cells sorted from blood. CDR3 bases: TGTGCCAGCAGCACGATGACAGCGGATGAGCAGTTCTTC. Amino acid sequence: CASSTMTADEQFF.